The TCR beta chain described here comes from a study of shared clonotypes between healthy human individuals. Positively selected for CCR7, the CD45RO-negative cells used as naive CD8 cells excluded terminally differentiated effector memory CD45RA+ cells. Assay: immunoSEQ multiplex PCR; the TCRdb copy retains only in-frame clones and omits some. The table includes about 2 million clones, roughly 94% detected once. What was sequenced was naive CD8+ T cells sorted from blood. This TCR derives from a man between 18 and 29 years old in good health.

The CDR3 loop reads CASSLSTVQETQYF. The CDR3 DNA is TGTGCCAGCAGTTTATCGACAGTTCAAGAGACCCAGTACTTC. This chain uses TRBV28 with TRBJ2-5, with D tentatively TRBD1 (5 bases). The V gene lost 1 base and the J gene lost 2 bases, with 8 bases spanning the gap. The germline V gene encodes CDR1 MDHEN and CDR2 SYDVKM. The CDR3 totals 14 residues. Drawing the rest from reference TRBV28 and TRBJ2-5, the complete variable domain is DVKVTQSSRYLVKRTGEKVFLECVQDMDHENMFWYRQDPGLGLRLIYFSYDVKMKEKGDIPEGYSVSREKKERFSLILESASTNQTSMYLCASSLSTVQETQYFGPGTRLLVL.